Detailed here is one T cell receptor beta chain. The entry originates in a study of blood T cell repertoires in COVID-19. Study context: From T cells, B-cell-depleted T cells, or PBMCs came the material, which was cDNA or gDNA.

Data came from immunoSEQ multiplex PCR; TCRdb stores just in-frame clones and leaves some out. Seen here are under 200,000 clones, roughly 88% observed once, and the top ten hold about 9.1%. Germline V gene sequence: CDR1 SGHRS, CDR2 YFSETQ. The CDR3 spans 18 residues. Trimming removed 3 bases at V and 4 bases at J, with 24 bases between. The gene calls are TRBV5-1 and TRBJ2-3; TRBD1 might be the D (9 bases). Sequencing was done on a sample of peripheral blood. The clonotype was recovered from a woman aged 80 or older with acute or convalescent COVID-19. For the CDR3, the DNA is TGCGCCAGCAGCTGGGACAGGGTTGGGACTAGTGTTCCAGATACGCAGTATTTT. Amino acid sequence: CASSWDRVGTSVPDTQYF. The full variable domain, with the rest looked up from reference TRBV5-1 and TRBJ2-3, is KAGVTQTPRYLIKTRGQQVTLSCSPISGHRSVSWYQQTPGQGLQFLFEYFSETQRNKGNFPGRFSGRQFSNSRSEMNVSTLELGDSALYLCASSWDRVGTSVPDTQYFGPGTRLTVL.